The rows below give T cell receptor beta chains drawn from one sample of a study of T cell responses to AZD1222 COVID-19 vaccine. The data were produced by immunoSEQ multiplex PCR, yet TCRdb's version contains in-frame clones alone and is incomplete. This table has roughly 120,000 clones, 70% to 90% appearing once. Here the sequenced sample was peripheral blood, taken on day 0 of AZD1222 vaccination. The receptors shown here come from an adult in good health. Each CDR3 is given with its conserved first and last residue. D genes are given only for firm matches.

J gene: TRBJ2-1
D gene: -
V gene: TRBV27
CDR3 protein: CASSFGGVNEQFF

J gene: TRBJ1-6
D gene: TRBD1
V gene: TRBV14
CDR3 protein: CASSQDIDRGISPLHF

J gene: TRBJ1-6
D gene: -
V gene: TRBV5-1
CDR3 protein: CASSPERTAYNSPLHF

J gene: TRBJ2-1
D gene: -
V gene: TRBV7-3
CDR3 protein: CASTRGGLADHNEQFF

J gene: TRBJ2-2
D gene: -
V gene: TRBV7-3
CDR3 protein: CASSSRGGGELFF

J gene: TRBJ1-5
D gene: TRBD1
V gene: TRBV6-5
CDR3 protein: CASSYGQGSNQPQHF

J gene: TRBJ2-2
D gene: -
V gene: TRBV6-2/TRBV6-3
CDR3 protein: CASSDPGQGTGELFF

J gene: TRBJ2-7
D gene: TRBD1
V gene: TRBV4-3
CDR3 protein: CASSPSPGGKYEQYF

J gene: TRBJ2-7
D gene: -
V gene: TRBV2
CDR3 protein: CASRRDLDYEQYF

J gene: TRBJ2-2
D gene: -
V gene: TRBV30
CDR3 protein: CAWSVRGNTGELFF

J gene: TRBJ1-2
D gene: TRBD1
V gene: TRBV28
CDR3 protein: CASRTGRIHGYTF

J gene: TRBJ1-1
D gene: -
V gene: TRBV5-1
CDR3 protein: CASSPWGGTEAFF

J gene: TRBJ1-5
D gene: -
V gene: TRBV10-3
CDR3 protein: CAISEGSYQPQHF

J gene: TRBJ2-2
D gene: -
V gene: TRBV18
CDR3 protein: CASSPPYPNTGELFF

J gene: TRBJ1-2
D gene: -
V gene: TRBV12-5
CDR3 protein: CASGPGFVGGANYGYTF

J gene: TRBJ2-3
D gene: -
V gene: TRBV5-1
CDR3 protein: CASSPSAGRDTQYF

J gene: TRBJ2-7
D gene: -
V gene: TRBV15
CDR3 protein: CATSRDKVSEQYF

J gene: TRBJ2-1
D gene: -
V gene: TRBV10-3
CDR3 protein: CAISGGQNYNEQFF

J gene: TRBJ1-1
D gene: -
V gene: TRBV28
CDR3 protein: CASGMYRDGTEAFF

J gene: TRBJ1-1
D gene: -
V gene: TRBV7-3
CDR3 protein: CASSSTGQLNTEAFF

J gene: TRBJ1-6
D gene: -
V gene: TRBV19
CDR3 protein: CASGQYNSYNSPLHF

J gene: TRBJ1-1
D gene: -
V gene: TRBV5-1
CDR3 protein: CASSLVVGTEAFF

J gene: TRBJ2-6
D gene: -
V gene: TRBV7-7
CDR3 protein: CASTPYPNSGANVLTF

J gene: TRBJ2-5
D gene: TRBD1
V gene: TRBV5-1
CDR3 protein: CASSGTGASETQYF

J gene: TRBJ1-1
D gene: -
V gene: TRBV6-5
CDR3 protein: CASSYFGRDPPEAFF

J gene: TRBJ1-6
D gene: -
V gene: TRBV7-3
CDR3 protein: CASSPDSLLSPLHF

J gene: TRBJ2-7
D gene: TRBD2
V gene: TRBV30
CDR3 protein: CAWSAGGLWYF

J gene: TRBJ2-3
D gene: TRBD2
V gene: TRBV19
CDR3 protein: CASSTLGTSGQTDTQYF

J gene: TRBJ2-7
D gene: -
V gene: TRBV7-9
CDR3 protein: CASSLNPGAYEQYF

J gene: TRBJ1-1
D gene: -
V gene: TRBV6-5
CDR3 protein: CASSYSNPPGATEAFF

J gene: TRBJ2-7
D gene: TRBD2
V gene: TRBV4-1
CDR3 protein: CASSQLREGYEQYF

J gene: TRBJ2-7
D gene: -
V gene: TRBV3-1/TRBV3-2
CDR3 protein: CASSLTGEQYF

J gene: TRBJ1-1
D gene: -
V gene: TRBV6-2/TRBV6-3
CDR3 protein: CASSYEAMNTEAFF

J gene: TRBJ2-1
D gene: -
V gene: TRBV28
CDR3 protein: CASRAGFNEQFF

J gene: TRBJ1-2
D gene: -
V gene: TRBV15
CDR3 protein: CATSRDQSGVHTSYGYTF

J gene: TRBJ2-7
D gene: TRBD2
V gene: TRBV2
CDR3 protein: CAGRTSGNYEQYF

J gene: TRBJ2-7
D gene: -
V gene: TRBV4-3
CDR3 protein: CASSQDKGFYEQYF

J gene: TRBJ1-3
D gene: -
V gene: TRBV6-6
CDR3 protein: CASSYSFGNTIYF

J gene: TRBJ2-2
D gene: TRBD1
V gene: TRBV30
CDR3 protein: CAWSGGFPLTGQGNTGELFF

J gene: TRBJ1-5
D gene: TRBD1
V gene: TRBV6-1
CDR3 protein: CASSEAGGWDQPQHF

J gene: TRBJ1-1
D gene: -
V gene: TRBV30
CDR3 protein: CAWSSGPEAFF

J gene: TRBJ1-2
D gene: -
V gene: TRBV27
CDR3 protein: CASSFGGRSNYGYTF

J gene: TRBJ1-2
D gene: TRBD1
V gene: TRBV19
CDR3 protein: CASSRRGPGYTF

J gene: TRBJ2-1
D gene: TRBD2
V gene: TRBV28
CDR3 protein: CASNEGNSGSSRDEQFF

J gene: TRBJ1-1
D gene: -
V gene: TRBV5-1
CDR3 protein: CASSPREGTEAFF

J gene: TRBJ2-2
D gene: TRBD2
V gene: TRBV4-1
CDR3 protein: CASSHLSGGAPGELFF

J gene: TRBJ2-3
D gene: -
V gene: TRBV3-1/TRBV3-2
CDR3 protein: CASSSRGTDTQYF

J gene: TRBJ2-1
D gene: -
V gene: TRBV3-1/TRBV3-2
CDR3 protein: CASSQDINNEQFF

J gene: TRBJ1-2
D gene: -
V gene: TRBV27
CDR3 protein: CASSFDRDFGYTF

J gene: TRBJ1-2
D gene: TRBD1
V gene: TRBV4-1
CDR3 protein: CASSQGFDRGHTF

J gene: TRBJ2-5
D gene: TRBD1
V gene: TRBV19
CDR3 protein: CASSTTGESKTQYF

J gene: TRBJ2-2
D gene: -
V gene: TRBV5-6
CDR3 protein: CASSDGGSHTGELFF

J gene: TRBJ2-2
D gene: TRBD1
V gene: TRBV24-1
CDR3 protein: CATSALVGQEIPHKTGELFF

J gene: TRBJ2-3
D gene: TRBD2
V gene: TRBV5-1
CDR3 protein: CASSLEIAGADTQYF

J gene: TRBJ1-1
D gene: -
V gene: TRBV12-3/TRBV12-4
CDR3 protein: CASGGTENTEAFF

J gene: TRBJ2-2
D gene: TRBD2
V gene: TRBV18
CDR3 protein: CASSPELLATNTGELFF

J gene: TRBJ2-1
D gene: TRBD2
V gene: TRBV7-3
CDR3 protein: CASSSGLAGHEQFF